Given below is one T cell receptor (beta chain) in context. This entry is derived from a study of CD8 T cells in Susac syndrome. An input of 0.5 to 1 ug of RNA was subjected to reverse transcription using random hexamers. In TCRdb, the immunoSEQ multiplex PCR reads were re-called with MiXCR into one record per CDR3 protein. The repertoire has about 90,000 distinct CDR3 sequences, over 80% of them found once; the top ten carry 0.32%. This CDR3 has 12 residues. Germline values: CDR1 MNHEY, CDR2 SMNVEV (reference sequence). With 1 base removed from V and 7 bases from J, the gap between germline ends came to 7 bases.

The V gene is TRBV27, the J gene TRBJ1-1, with D possibly TRBD1 on 5 matching bases. Input material: CD8+ T cells from PBMCs. This receptor was identified in a human donor in good health. The CDR3 here is CASSLWGGEAFF. DNA for the CDR3: TGTGCCAGCAGTTTATGGGGCGGTGAAGCTTTCTTT.